These T cell receptor beta chains were read from a single sample in a study of blood T cells in healthy people across ages. A single record per CDR3 protein comes from TCRdb applying MiXCR to the 5' RACE reads. The repertoire includes about a million distinct CDR3 sequences, 51% of them detected once, and roughly 23% sits in the top ten. The specimen was blood. Receptors were obtained from a woman aged 60-75 years in good health. Both conserved end residues are part of each CDR3. A D gene is named only where the DNA matches it firmly. Only part of the rows carry a size: once, few, many, or a class if the clone is expanded.

clone_size	v_call	d_call	j_call	cdr3_nt	cdr3_aa
NA	TRBV4-1	TRBD2	TRBJ2-7	TGCGCCAGCAGCCAAGTGCTAGCGGGAGGGCGCGAGCAGTACTTC	CASSQVLAGGREQYF
NA	TRBV15	NA	TRBJ1-4	TGTGCCACCAGCAATGCAGGGAATGAAAAACTGTTTTTT	CATSNAGNEKLFF
NA	TRBV25-1	NA	TRBJ2-6	TGTGCCAGCAGTGAGAGGGGGGCCAACGTCCTGACTTTC	CASSERGANVLTF
NA	TRBV4-1	TRBD1	TRBJ1-5	TGCGCCAGCAGCCGAGACAGGGGATCAGGACAGCCCCAGCATTTT	CASSRDRGSGQPQHF
NA	TRBV10-2	TRBD2	TRBJ2-7	TGCGCCAGCAGTGAGTCTGGGCGGGGGAGCTACGAGCAGTACTTC	CASSESGRGSYEQYF
few	TRBV29-1	NA	TRBJ2-3	TGCAGCGTTGGTCAGGGGAGAAAAGGCACAGATACGCAGTATTTT	CSVGQGRKGTDTQYF
NA	TRBV12-3/TRBV12-4	TRBD1	TRBJ2-5	TGTGCCAGCACCGAGGACAGGGGGTACTTC	CASTEDRGYF
NA	TRBV20-1	TRBD2	TRBJ2-3	TGCAGCCTAGCGGGGGGAACAGATACGCAGTATTTT	CSLAGGTDTQYF
NA	TRBV27	NA	TRBJ2-6	TGTGCCAGCAGAACCCGGACACACCGCTCTGGGGCCAACGTCCTGACTTTC	CASRTRTHRSGANVLTF
NA	TRBV14	NA	TRBJ2-7	TGTGCCAGCAGTGGGGGGCTTGGCAATGAGCAGTACTTC	CASSGGLGNEQYF
NA	TRBV12-5	TRBD1	TRBJ1-1	TGTGCTAGTGACCCTACTTACAGGGGAACTGAAGCTTTCTTT	CASDPTYRGTEAFF
once	TRBV24-1	NA	TRBJ2-1	TGTGCCACCAGTGACCCTGGGCCCCGAGGGAATGAGCAGTTCTTC	CATSDPGPRGNEQFF
few	TRBV6-5	NA	TRBJ1-2	TGTGCCAGCACAGACCCCCAAGGGGGCTACACCTTC	CASTDPQGGYTF
NA	TRBV5-1	NA	TRBJ2-2	TGCGCCAGCAGCACCCGGACGGGGAACACCGGGGAGCTGTTTTTT	CASSTRTGNTGELFF
few	TRBV28	TRBD1	TRBJ2-7	TGTGCCAGCAGTTTCAACAGGGGCTCTTACGAGCAGTACTTC	CASSFNRGSYEQYF
NA	TRBV20-1	TRBD1	TRBJ1-5	TGCAGTGCCCATGACAGGGAGAGAAATCAGCCCCAGCATTTT	CSAHDRERNQPQHF
few	TRBV28	NA	TRBJ2-3	TGTGCCAGCAGCCGGTCTGTTACGCAGTATTTT	CASSRSVTQYF
NA	TRBV20-1	TRBD2	TRBJ2-7	TGCAGTGCTAGAGCGGCGGGAGGGGGGTACGAGCAGTACTTC	CSARAAGGGYEQYF
NA	TRBV5-6	TRBD1	TRBJ2-7	TGTGCCAGCATCACCGGGACAGGGATCCACGAGCAGTACTTC	CASITGTGIHEQYF
NA	TRBV29-1	NA	TRBJ1-4	TGCAGCGCCCACGGGGGAACTAATGAAAAACCGTTTTTT	CSAHGGTNEKPFF
NA	TRBV20-1	NA	TRBJ2-5	TGCAGTGCTAGCGATGCAGGGGGCAGAGCGGGAGGCAATCAAGAGACCCAGTACTTC	CSASDAGGRAGGNQETQYF
NA	TRBV20-1	NA	TRBJ1-1	TGCAGTGCCTATAACACTGAAGCTTTCTTT	CSAYNTEAFF
few	TRBV6-6	NA	TRBJ2-3	TGTGCCAGCAGTGCGGACATCCCAGATACGCAGTATTTT	CASSADIPDTQYF
NA	TRBV20-1	NA	TRBJ2-1	TGCAGTGCATCTAGGGACCGCTCCTACAATGAGCAGTTCTTC	CSASRDRSYNEQFF
few	TRBV5-1	TRBD2	TRBJ2-5	TGCGCCAGCAGCTCCCAGCGGGAGTACGAGACCCAGTACTTC	CASSSQREYETQYF
NA	TRBV28	NA	TRBJ2-7	TGTGCCAGCAGTGAGGCCGGACGGCCAGACTACGAGCAGTACTTC	CASSEAGRPDYEQYF
NA	TRBV7-2	TRBD2	TRBJ2-5	TGTGCCAGCAGCGATAGCGGGGTGAAAGAGACCCAGTACTTC	CASSDSGVKETQYF
many	TRBV12-3/TRBV12-4	NA	TRBJ1-2	TGTGCCAGCAGCCCTCAAAACCCTAACTATGGCTACACCTTC	CASSPQNPNYGYTF
NA	TRBV6-5	NA	TRBJ2-1	TGTGCCTGCAGTCGAAGTGAGGGAACCTACAATGAGCAGTTCTTC	CACSRSEGTYNEQFF
NA	TRBV27	NA	TRBJ2-7	TGTGCCAGCAGCCGTCTGGGAACCTACAATGAGCAGTACTTC	CASSRLGTYNEQYF
NA	TRBV5-1	NA	TRBJ2-1	TGCGCCAGCAGCTTGCTTTTGAGAAGTAATGAGCAGTTCTTC	CASSLLLRSNEQFF
NA	TRBV3-1	TRBD1	TRBJ2-7	TGTGCCAGCAGCCAAGTCTGGGACAGGGGTTCCTACGAGCAGTACTTC	CASSQVWDRGSYEQYF
few	TRBV28	TRBD2	TRBJ2-3	TGTGCCAGCAGTTCCCCTGCCACTAGCGGAATAAGCACAGATACGCAGTATTTT	CASSSPATSGISTDTQYF
NA	TRBV6-6	TRBD2	TRBJ2-2	TGTGCCAGCAGCTCGGGACTAGAGCCCCACGGGGAGCTGTTTTTT	CASSSGLEPHGELFF
NA	TRBV4-1	NA	TRBJ1-2	TGCGCCAGCAGCCAAGTAGGGGACTATGGCTACACCTTC	CASSQVGDYGYTF
few	TRBV30	TRBD2	TRBJ2-1	TGTGCCTGGAGACTAGCGGGAATCTACAATGAGCAGTTCTTC	CAWRLAGIYNEQFF
NA	TRBV7-9	NA	TRBJ2-3	TGTGCCAGCAGCTTCGCCGAGGCTTTGAGACGCACAGATACGCAGTATTTT	CASSFAEALRRTDTQYF
NA	TRBV30	TRBD2	TRBJ2-7	TGTGCCTGGAGCCGGGGACTAGCCTACGAGCAGTACTTC	CAWSRGLAYEQYF
NA	TRBV12-3/TRBV12-4	NA	TRBJ2-1	TGTGCCAGCAGCCCAGTTGGGGAGCAGTTCTTC	CASSPVGEQFF
NA	TRBV6-2/TRBV6-3	NA	TRBJ2-7	TGTGCCAGCAGTTACCGATTAAGGTTCCGCTCCTACGAGCAGTACTTC	CASSYRLRFRSYEQYF
NA	TRBV12-3/TRBV12-4	TRBD2	TRBJ2-1	TGTGCCAGCAGTTTAAATGCGGGAGGGCGTCGTGGTGAGCAGTTCTTC	CASSLNAGGRRGEQFF
NA	TRBV6-6	NA	TRBJ2-7	TGTGCCAGCAGTTACTCCGTTCTAGGCGTCTACGAGCAGTACTTC	CASSYSVLGVYEQYF
NA	TRBV7-3	NA	TRBJ2-1	TGTGCCAGCAGCGGAACCAGCCGGAGGCCTTACAATGAGCAGTTCTTC	CASSGTSRRPYNEQFF